The 8 T cell receptor beta chains below come from one sample, sequenced in a study of post-analysis software for immune sequencing data. Study findings and constraints: In patients, TRBV5-6, TRBV5-1 and TRBV20-1 belonged to 4 or 5 TRBV segments found more frequently than in controls.

Tagging with unique molecular identifiers was a feature of the TCR beta cDNA libraries. TCRdb reanalysed the PCR reads using MiXCR and keeps one entry per CDR3 protein. The sample records about 540,000 distinct CDR3 sequences, roughly 34% being singletons. No antigens are known for them. The sequenced sample consisted of blood. The origin of the receptors is a girl aged 2 to 17 with multiple sclerosis.

This clonotype was seen more than once but under ten times. The chain combines TRBV6-1 with TRBJ2-3; 7 bases fit TRBD2. Unmatched junction bases numbered 7, after V lost 2 bases and J lost 8 bases. CDR1 MNHNS and CDR2 SASEGT come from the germline V gene. This CDR3 spans 14 amino acids. CDR3 amino acids: CASSENPSGPTQYF. CDR3 in DNA: TGTGCCAGCAGTGAAAACCCTAGCGGTCCTACGCAGTATTTT.

Points on this clonotype: A read error is possible here, since a much larger clone lies one base away. The gene calls are TRBV5-1 and TRBJ2-7; D is ambiguous. The J call may be faulty, since TRBJ2-5 better matches the DNA end. The CDR3 totals 12 residues. Germline values: CDR1 SGHRS, CDR2 YFSETQ. The CDR3 sequence is CASSRAEGTQYF. CDR3 nucleotide sequence: TGCGCCAGCAGTCGGGCGGAAGGGACCCAGTACTTC.

This clonotype was counted between two and nine times. V and J are TRBV7-2 and TRBJ2-1; either TRBD1 or TRBD2 may fit D (5 bases each). Trimming took off 4 bases at V and 6 bases at J, with 19 bases between the two ends. In germline, CDR1 is SGHTA, CDR2 FQGNSA. This CDR3 spans 16 amino acids. CDR3 sequence: CASSSPGTTAGNEQFF. The CDR3 nucleotides are TGTGCCAGCAGCTCGCCCGGGACGACCGCCGGCAATGAGCAGTTCTTC.

The V and J genes are TRBV12-3 or TRBV12-4 and TRBJ2-7; 7 positions agree with TRBD1. The CDR3 sequence is 14 residues long. V lost 5 bases and J lost 0; bases outside the gene matches: 4. CDR3 loop: CASSQRDSSYEQYF. CDR3 nucleotide sequence: TGTGCCAGCAGTCAACGGGACAGCTCCTACGAGCAGTACTTC.

This chain joins TRBV12-3 or TRBV12-4 and TRBJ1-1; D is uncertain. The CDR3 extends over 11 amino acids. Trimming pared 6 bases from V and 6 bases from J, leaving 8 bases between. CDR3 protein: CASSPAAEAFF. The DNA for the CDR3 is TGTGCCAGCAGCCCGGCGGCTGAAGCTTTCTTT.

This clonotype was detected once. The chain carries TRBV20-1 and TRBJ2-1; 8 bases match TRBD1. The CDR3 has 14 residues. Germline V CDR1 and CDR2: DFQATT, SNEGSKA (reference sequence). CDR3 amino acids: CSVHRGSSYNEQFF. Written as DNA, the CDR3 is TGCAGCGTCCACAGGGGGAGCTCCTACAATGAGCAGTTCTTC.

The rearrangement joins TRBV20-1 to TRBJ2-1; the D call may be TRBD1 or TRBD2 (5 bases each). The CDR3 extends over 14 amino acids. With 5 bases removed from V and 8 bases from J, the gap between germline ends came to 19 bases. Per the germline V gene, CDR1 is DFQATT and CDR2 is SNEGSKA (reference sequence). CDR3 residues: CSADSRFRRYEQFF. As DNA, the CDR3 is TGCAGTGCTGACAGCAGGTTTAGGAGGTATGAGCAGTTCTTC.

V gene TRBV3-1 combines with J gene TRBJ2-2; D gene unclear. V was clipped by 0 bases and J by 5 bases, with 4 bases between them. The CDR3 consists of 13 residues. CDR1 and CDR2 from the germline V gene are LGHDT and YNNKEL (reference sequence). Here the CDR3 DNA reads TGTGCCAGCAGCCAAGATCGAACCGGGGAGCTGTTTTTT. Amino acid sequence: CASSQDRTGELFF.